The source of this TCR beta chain is a study of shared clonotypes between healthy human individuals. Across the study: Donor ages ranged 18 to 49 years: a couple of women, a few men. Each donor contributed plates that comprised three CD4 naive, three CD4 memory, two CD8 naive and one CD8 memory.

Genomic DNA per cell subset filled all wells of several immunoSEQ plates. TCRdb keeps only in-frame clones here, not all; method: immunoSEQ multiplex PCR. The sample carries just over 2,000,000 clones, approximately 95% recorded once. CD45RO-negative, CCR7-positively selected cells formed the naive CD8 fraction, excluding terminally differentiated effector memory CD45RA+ cells. Overall study results and limits: Though the depth was large, rarefaction showed that sorted-subset sequencing was incomplete.

The CDR3 contains 14 residues. V lost 3 bases and J lost 2, with 10 bases in between. CDR1 and CDR2 (germline): SGHAT, FQDESV (reference sequence). To note about this clone: Its antigen is still unknown.

The sequencing input was naive CD8+ T cells sorted from blood. The V gene is TRBV11-1, the J gene TRBJ2-5, with a tentative D call TRBD1 (5 bases). The TCR sequence derives from a man younger than 35 in good health. This chain's CDR3 is CASSLFTGQETQYF. In nucleotides, the CDR3 is TGTGCCAGCAGCTTGTTTACAGGTCAAGAGACCCAGTACTTC.